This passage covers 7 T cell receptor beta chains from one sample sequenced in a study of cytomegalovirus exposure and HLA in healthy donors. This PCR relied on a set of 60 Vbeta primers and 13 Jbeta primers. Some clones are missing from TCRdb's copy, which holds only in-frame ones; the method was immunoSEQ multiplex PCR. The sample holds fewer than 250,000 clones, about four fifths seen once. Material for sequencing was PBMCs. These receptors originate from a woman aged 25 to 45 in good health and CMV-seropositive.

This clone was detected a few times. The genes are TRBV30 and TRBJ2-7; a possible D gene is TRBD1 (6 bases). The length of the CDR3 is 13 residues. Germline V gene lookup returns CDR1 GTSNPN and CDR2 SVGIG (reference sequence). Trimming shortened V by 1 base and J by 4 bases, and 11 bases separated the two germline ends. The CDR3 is CAWSGTAFYEQYF. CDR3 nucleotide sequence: TGTGCCTGGAGTGGGACAGCTTTTTACGAGCAGTACTTC.

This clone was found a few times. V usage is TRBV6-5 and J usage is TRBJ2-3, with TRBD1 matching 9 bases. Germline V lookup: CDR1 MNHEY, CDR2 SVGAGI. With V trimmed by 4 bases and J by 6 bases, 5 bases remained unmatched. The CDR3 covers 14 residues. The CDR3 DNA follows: TGTGCCAGCAGTTCAAACGACAGGGGGGATACGCAGTATTTT. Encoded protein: CASSSNDRGDTQYF.

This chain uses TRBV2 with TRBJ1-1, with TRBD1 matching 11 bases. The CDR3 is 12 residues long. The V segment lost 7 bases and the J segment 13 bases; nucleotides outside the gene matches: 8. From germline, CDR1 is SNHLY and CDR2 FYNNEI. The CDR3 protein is CASTTDRGLDFF. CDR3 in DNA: TGTGCCAGCACCACGGACAGGGGGCTCGATTTCTTT.

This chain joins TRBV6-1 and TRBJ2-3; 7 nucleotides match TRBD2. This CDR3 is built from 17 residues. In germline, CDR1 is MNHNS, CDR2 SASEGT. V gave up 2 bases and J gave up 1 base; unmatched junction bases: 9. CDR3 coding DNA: TGTGCCAGCAGTGAATTGTGGGGAACTAGCGGCACAGATACGCAGTATTTT. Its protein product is CASSELWGTSGTDTQYF.

CDR3 bases: TGTGCCAGTAGAAAAACCGGGACAGGGACAAATGAGCAGTTCTTC. This translates into CASRKTGTGTNEQFF. The V call is TRBV19, the J call TRBJ2-1, with 9 bases identical to TRBD1. This CDR3 has 15 amino acids. Germline V lookup: CDR1 LNHDA, CDR2 SQIVND (reference sequence). J was trimmed by 7 bases and V by 6 bases; bases with no gene match: 10. The complete variable domain, with remaining parts taken from reference TRBV19 and TRBJ2-1, reads DGGITQSPKYLFRKEGQNVTLSCEQNLNHDAMYWYRQDPGQGLRLIYYSQIVNDFQKGDIAEGYSVSREKKESFPLTVTSAQKNPTAFYLCASRKTGTGTNEQFFGPGTRLTVL.

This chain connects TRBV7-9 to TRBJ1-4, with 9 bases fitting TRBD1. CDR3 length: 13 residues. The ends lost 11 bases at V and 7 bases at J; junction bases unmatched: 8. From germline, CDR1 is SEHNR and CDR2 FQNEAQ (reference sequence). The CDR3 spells CASQGARSEKLFF. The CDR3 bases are TGTGCCTCACAGGGGGCTCGGAGTGAAAAACTGTTTTTT.

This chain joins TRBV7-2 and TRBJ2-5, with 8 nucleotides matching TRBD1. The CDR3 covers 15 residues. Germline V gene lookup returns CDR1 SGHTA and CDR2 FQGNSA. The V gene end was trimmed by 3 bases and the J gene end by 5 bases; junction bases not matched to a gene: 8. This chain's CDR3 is CASSFYQGARETQYF. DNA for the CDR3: TGTGCCAGCAGCTTTTACCAGGGGGCGAGGGAGACCCAGTACTTC.